These 26 T cell receptor beta chains originate from one sample sequenced in a study of cytomegalovirus exposure and HLA in healthy donors. Researchers ran the PCR with 60 Vbeta and 13 Jbeta primers. Assay: immunoSEQ multiplex PCR; the TCRdb copy retains only in-frame clones and omits some. The data show around 190,000 clones, less than 85% seen once. The specimen was PBMCs. The receptor source for this set is a man aged 35-49 years in good health and CMV-seronegative.

The chain carries TRBV29-1 and TRBJ2-5; D perhaps matches TRBD2 (5 bases). Germline-derived CDR1 and CDR2 are SQVTM and ANQGSEA. The CDR3 is made up of 13 amino acids. Trimming took off 0 bases at V and 9 bases at J, with 14 bases between the two ends. The CDR3 DNA sequence: TGCAGCGTTGAAGAGGACGGAAACGGGGCCCAGTACTTC. Amino acid sequence: CSVEEDGNGAQYF.

This chain uses TRBV5-1 with TRBJ2-1; D may be TRBD2 (5 bases). Trimming left V 5 bases short and J 0 bases short, with 15 bases between. There are 16 residues in the CDR3. Germline CDR1 and CDR2: SGHRS and YFSETQ. The CDR3 DNA reads TGCGCCAGCAGTGAGGGCCCCCAGAGCTCCTACAATGAGCAGTTCTTC. It translates to CASSEGPQSSYNEQFF.

The gene calls are TRBV2 and TRBJ2-5; the D is unclear. The germline V gene has CDR1 SNHLY and CDR2 FYNNEI. The germline V and J ends were trimmed by 7 bases and 4 bases, with 7 bases remaining between them. The CDR3 loop spans 11 amino acids. For the CDR3, the DNA is TGTGCCAGCACCTTCCGAGAGACCCAGTACTTC. Its translation is CASTFRETQYF.

On this clone itself: An end of the junction does not agree with germline; a read error may underlie this. This chain joins TRBV7-2 and TRBJ1-2, with D perhaps matching TRBD1 (5 bases). The germline CDR1 and CDR2 sequences are SGHTA and FQGNSA. CDR3 size: 18 residues. DNA for the CDR3: TGTGCCAGCGGCTTAAGATCCTGGCAGGGAGGTTCAAAGGATGGCTACACCTTC. Translating gives CASGLRSWQGGSKDGYTF.

The V and J genes are TRBV10-3 and TRBJ1-1, with D tentatively TRBD1 (5 bases). Trimming took 3 bases from V and 0 from J, leaving 8 bases between them. CDR1 ENHRY and CDR2 SYGVKD come from the germline V gene. The CDR3 contains 14 residues. CDR3 sequence reads: CAISEQEMNTEAFF. Here the CDR3 DNA reads TGTGCCATCAGTGAACAGGAGATGAACACTGAAGCTTTCTTT.

Only a few counts were recorded for this clone. V is TRBV7-2 and J is TRBJ2-7; maybe TRBD2 (5 bases). Germline loops: CDR1 SGHTA, CDR2 FQGNSA. With 5 bases removed from V and 0 bases from J, the gap between germline ends came to 11 bases. This CDR3 spans 14 amino acids. The CDR3 nucleotides read TGTGCCAGCAGCCCGGGGTGGGCCTCCTACGAGCAGTACTTC. Its protein is CASSPGWASYEQYF.

The chain links TRBV25-1 to TRBJ2-7; no definite D call. The length of the CDR3 is 14 residues. Germline V CDR1 and CDR2: MGHDK, SYGVNS. The V end lost 0 bases, the J end lost 0 bases, and 6 bases lay between the germline ends. The chain's CDR3 is CASSEYPYSYEQYF. In DNA, the CDR3 is TGTGCCAGCAGTGAATACCCGTACTCCTACGAGCAGTACTTC.

The chain carries TRBV14 and TRBJ1-2; D remains ambiguous. The CDR3 is 13 amino acids. The germline V gene encodes CDR1 SGHDN and CDR2 FVKESK. The V and J ends lost 5 bases and 4 bases respectively, with 11 bases between them. The CDR3 region is CASSYAETYGYTF. DNA for the CDR3: TGTGCCAGCAGCTATGCGGAGACCTATGGCTACACCTTC.

The V gene is TRBV6-5, the J gene TRBJ2-1; weak D call: TRBD1 (6 bases). The CDR3 has 15 residues. Trimming took 6 bases from V and 0 from J, leaving 12 bases between them. Looked up from germline, CDR1 is MNHEY and CDR2 is SVGAGI. The CDR3 reads CASSQNRVSYNEQFF. The CDR3 bases are TGTGCCAGCAGCCAAAACAGGGTCTCCTACAATGAGCAGTTCTTC.

This chain joins TRBV7-2 and TRBJ1-2, with 10 bases identical to TRBD1. The J segment lost 8 bases and the V segment lost 4 bases, leaving 7 bases of the junction unmatched. The CDR3 length is 14 residues. Per the germline V gene, CDR1 is SGHTA and CDR2 is FQGNSA. The CDR3 bases are TGTGCCAGCAGCTCGGGACAGGGGCCAAGCGGCTACACCTTC. Translation: CASSSGQGPSGYTF.

The V call is TRBV18, the J call TRBJ2-7; 10 nucleotides match TRBD1. This CDR3 has 14 residues. V lost 4 bases to trimming and J lost 5 bases; unmatched junction nucleotides: 5. Germline-derived CDR1 and CDR2 are KGHSH and LQKENI. The CDR3 spells CASSQGQGKHEQYF. The CDR3 nucleotides read TGTGCCAGCTCACAGGGACAGGGGAAGCACGAGCAGTACTTC.

The sample holds one count of this clone. DNA of the CDR3: TGTGCCAGCTCACCACTGGAGGGCCCAGATACGCAGTATTTT. Its translation is CASSPLEGPDTQYF. This chain links TRBV18 with TRBJ2-3, with D possibly TRBD2 on 6 matching bases. The CDR3 loop spans 14 amino acids. Trimming took off 1 base at V and 4 bases at J, with 9 bases between the two ends. From germline, CDR1 is KGHSH and CDR2 LQKENI.

The V and J genes are TRBV7-2 and TRBJ2-7; the D is unclear. The V gene's germline CDR1 is SGHTA and CDR2 FQGNSA. The V end lost 4 bases, the J end lost 5 bases, and 6 bases lay between the germline ends. The CDR3 runs 11 residues. In nucleotides, the CDR3 is TGTGCCAGCAGCTCACTAAACGAGCAGTACTTC. This sequence encodes CASSSLNEQYF.

The genes are TRBV15 and TRBJ1-5, with D possibly matching TRBD1 (6 bases). The CDR3 sequence is 14 residues long. Germline V lookup: CDR1 LNHNV, CDR2 YYDKDF (reference sequence). Trimming took off 5 bases at V and 8 bases at J, with 16 bases between the two ends. CDR3: CATSARQDGEPQHF. The CDR3 DNA sequence: TGTGCCACCAGCGCTAGACAGGACGGGGAGCCCCAGCATTTT.

The chain employs TRBV7-9 and TRBJ1-1; D remains ambiguous. The germline gives CDR1 SEHNR, CDR2 FQNEAQ (reference sequence). The CDR3 consists of 15 residues. V dropped 2 bases and J dropped 0 bases, with 10 bases sitting between them. The CDR3 here is CASSLFAVMNTEAFF. DNA for the CDR3: TGTGCCAGCAGCTTATTCGCAGTTATGAACACTGAAGCTTTCTTT.

The gene calls are TRBV7-2 and TRBJ2-5; the D gene is possibly TRBD2 (7 bases). The length of the CDR3 is 15 residues. Germline V CDR1 and CDR2: SGHTA, FQGNSA. Trimming pared 4 bases from V and 5 bases from J, leaving 17 bases between. The CDR3, as DNA: TGTGCCAGCAGCTCCCGGGGGGCGGGACGGGAGACCCAGTACTTC. The encoded protein is CASSSRGAGRETQYF.

V gene TRBV6-1 combines with J gene TRBJ1-4; no definite D call. Germline CDR1 reads MNHNS; CDR2 reads SASEGT. CDR3 size: 14 residues. Trimming cost V 4 bases and J 8 bases, with 14 bases left between them. The CDR3 loop is CASSAGGVGEKLFF. In DNA, the CDR3 is TGTGCCAGCAGTGCCGGAGGTGTGGGGGAAAAACTGTTTTTT.

This chain connects TRBV4-3 to TRBJ2-7, with 11 positions matching TRBD2. The CDR3 is made up of 16 amino acids. V was clipped by 2 bases and J by 4 bases; unmatched bases: 7. Looked up from germline, CDR1 is LGHNA and CDR2 is YSLEER. The CDR3 region has the DNA TGCGCCAGCAGCCAAACTAGGGCTAGCGGGAGGTACGAGCAGTACTTC. Amino acids: CASSQTRASGRYEQYF.

The chain employs TRBV7-2 and TRBJ2-3, with 10 bases that match TRBD1. Germline CDR1 is SGHTA and CDR2 is FQGNSA. The CDR3 is 15 residues long. V lost 4 bases to trimming and J lost 3 bases; unmatched junction nucleotides: 4. CDR3 sequence: CASSSRDRGTDTQYF. DNA for the CDR3: TGTGCCAGCAGCTCCCGGGACAGGGGAACAGATACGCAGTATTTT.

This chain connects TRBV2 to TRBJ1-5, with D possibly being TRBD1 (6 bases). The CDR3 sequence is 14 residues long. Germline-derived CDR1 and CDR2 are SNHLY and FYNNEI. V was pared by 4 bases and J by 4 bases, with 11 bases between. CDR3 sequence reads: CASSVGRGNQPQHF. DNA of the CDR3: TGTGCCAGCAGTGTGGGCAGGGGAAATCAGCCCCAGCATTTT. Based on the CDR3 plus reference TRBV2 and TRBJ1-5, the full variable domain is EPEVTQTPSHQVTQMGQEVILRCVPISNHLYFYWYRQILGQKVEFLVSFYNNEISEKSEIFDDQFSVERPDGSNFTLKIRSTKLEDSAMYFCASSVGRGNQPQHFGDGTRLSIL.

The chain combines TRBV7-8 with TRBJ1-2; D gene unclear. Trimming cost V 1 base and J 4 bases, with 10 bases left between them. Germline CDR1 reads SGHVS; CDR2 reads FQNEAQ. The CDR3 extends over 14 amino acids. The CDR3 reads CASSLVKPGYGYTF. CDR3 DNA: TGTGCCAGCAGCTTAGTGAAGCCAGGCTATGGCTACACCTTC.

For the CDR3, the DNA is TGCGCCAGCAGCCCCACTCTGGGGGGGACCACAGATACGCAGTATTTT. Encoded protein: CASSPTLGGTTDTQYF. The chain is built from TRBV4-1 and TRBJ2-3; 7 bases map to TRBD2. The CDR3 has 16 residues. V gave up 4 bases and J gave up 2 bases; unmatched junction bases: 9. The V gene's germline CDR1 is MGHRA and CDR2 YSYEKL.

The J gene is TRBJ2-7, the V gene TRBV5-1; TRBD2 agrees at 11 bases. The trim removed 5 bases at V and 0 bases at J, leaving 1 base unmatched. CDR1 and CDR2 (germline): SGHRS, YFSETQ. The CDR3 is 14 amino acids. The CDR3 loop reads CASRTSGSSYEQYF. The CDR3 bases are TGCGCCAGCAGAACTAGCGGGAGCTCCTACGAGCAGTACTTC.

The chain recombines TRBV18 with TRBJ2-7; TRBD2 might be the D (5 bases). Trimming shortened V by 4 bases and J by 3 bases, and 13 bases separated the two germline ends. The CDR3 sequence is 14 residues long. In germline, CDR1 is KGHSH, CDR2 LQKENI. CDR3 sequence (DNA): TGTGCCAGCTCACTTTCGGGGAGAGGCTACGAGCAGTACTTC. Encoded protein: CASSLSGRGYEQYF.

The chain links TRBV11-2 to TRBJ2-3, with 10 bases matching TRBD2. Trimming took 1 base from V and 7 from J; bases not matched to a gene: 5. This CDR3 is built from 15 residues. Germline V gives CDR1 SGHAT, CDR2 FQNNGV. This chain's CDR3 is CASSLVAGGRYTQYF. The CDR3 region has the DNA TGTGCCAGCAGCTTAGTAGCGGGGGGACGTTATACGCAGTATTTT.

The gene calls are TRBV10-1 and TRBJ2-7; tentatively, D is TRBD1 (6 bases). Germline V gene lookup returns CDR1 WNHNN and CDR2 SYGVQD (reference sequence). The V and J ends lost 5 bases and 2 bases respectively, with 10 bases between them. This CDR3 contains 13 residues. The CDR3 DNA reads TGCGCCAGCAGTCCCGGGACACCCTACGAGCAGTACTTC. This sequence encodes CASSPGTPYEQYF.